These 15 T cell receptor beta chains were sequenced from one sample in a study of blood T cell repertoires in COVID-19. The method was immunoSEQ multiplex PCR; TCRdb's version includes in-frame clones alone and lacks a portion of them. This sample has under 150,000 clones, with 65% to 85% found just once. The sequenced sample was peripheral blood. The receptors were gathered from a woman over 75 with acute or convalescent COVID-19.

The chain carries TRBV19 and TRBJ1-2; 8 bases are shared with TRBD1. The CDR3 runs to 16 residues. J was trimmed by 4 bases and V by 2 bases; bases with no gene match: 9. Germline-derived CDR1 and CDR2 are LNHDA and SQIVND (reference sequence). DNA of the CDR3: TGTGCCAGTAGTATATATGCGGGACAGGTTACCTATGGCTACACCTTC. Protein: CASSIYAGQVTYGYTF.

The chain combines TRBV29-1 with TRBJ1-3, with D unresolved. The CDR3 loop spans 12 amino acids. Looked up from germline, CDR1 is SQVTM and CDR2 is ANQGSEA. Trimming took off 6 bases at V and 4 bases at J, with 10 bases between the two ends. Here the CDR3 reads CSVTLVGNTIYF. In DNA form, the CDR3 reads TGCAGCGTCACTCTCGTCGGAAACACCATATATTTT.

The chain is built from TRBV5-1 and TRBJ1-3; 7 bases are a match to TRBD1. J gave up 0 bases and V 0 bases, and 3 bases lay outside the gene matches. The CDR3 contains 16 residues. Germline CDR1 SGHRS, CDR2 YFSETQ. CDR3 sequence reads: CASSLATGRSGNTIYF. CDR3 DNA sequence: TGCGCCAGCAGCTTGGCGACAGGGCGCTCTGGAAACACCATATATTTT.

Remarks on this clone: This specimen includes other DNA sequences encoding the same CDR3. CDR3 loop: CASSIGTGGNQPQHF. Here the CDR3 DNA reads TGTGCCAGTAGTATTGGGACAGGGGGAAATCAGCCCCAGCATTTT. The chain couples TRBV19 to TRBJ1-5, with 11 bases lining up with TRBD1. Germline CDR1 and CDR2: LNHDA and SQIVND (reference sequence). The V and J ends lost 3 bases and 4 bases, in that order; junction bases with no gene match: 2. The CDR3 runs to 15 residues.

V and J are TRBV5-8 and TRBJ1-2; a weak D match, TRBD1 (5 bases). Trimming removed 1 base at V and 4 bases at J, with 11 bases between. Germline V gene data show CDR1 as SGHTS and CDR2 as YDEGEE. CDR3 length equals 14 residues. The CDR3, as DNA: TGTGCCAGCAGCTTGCTTGGGGCGGCCTATGGCTACACCTTC. Translating it yields CASSLLGAAYGYTF.

The chain combines TRBV7-2 with TRBJ2-1; maybe TRBD2 (5 bases). Germline V gene data show CDR1 as SGHTA and CDR2 as FQGNSA. CDR3 size: 17 residues. Trimming removed 1 base at V and 3 bases at J, with 16 bases between. CDR3 sequence reads: CASSLGERRRSYNEQFF. For the CDR3, the DNA is TGTGCCAGCAGCTTAGGGGAGAGGCGGAGGAGCTACAATGAGCAGTTCTTC.

The chain combines TRBV6-5 with TRBJ2-1, with 8 bases that match TRBD1. This CDR3 has 14 residues. The J segment lost 7 bases and the V segment lost 5 bases, leaving 7 bases of the junction unmatched. Germline CDR1 and CDR2: MNHEY and SVGAGI. For the CDR3, the DNA is TGTGCCAGCAGTCGACAGGGGTGGGGAAATGAGCAGTTCTTC. Its protein product is CASSRQGWGNEQFF.

This clone was counted a single time. The rearrangement links TRBV19 to TRBJ1-1, with a possible D match to TRBD1 (6 bases). The length of the CDR3 is 13 residues. Germline V CDR1 and CDR2: LNHDA, SQIVND (reference sequence). Deletions cut 3 bases from V and 7 bases from J, with 12 bases between. The CDR3 spells CASSIGQGFEAFF. The CDR3 bases are TGTGCCAGTAGTATTGGGCAGGGGTTTGAAGCTTTCTTT.

The CDR3 sequence is CASSLIGENTGELFF. CDR3 coding DNA: TGCGCCAGCAGCTTGATAGGGGAGAACACCGGGGAGCTGTTTTTT. The chain employs TRBV5-1 and TRBJ2-2; TRBD1 might be the D (5 bases). Germline V lookup: CDR1 SGHRS, CDR2 YFSETQ. V was shortened by 1 base and J by 1 base, with 8 bases between the two germline ends. The CDR3 runs 15 residues. The entire variable domain, with the rest obtained from reference TRBV5-1 and TRBJ2-2, is as follows: KAGVTQTPRYLIKTRGQQVTLSCSPISGHRSVSWYQQTPGQGLQFLFEYFSETQRNKGNFPGRFSGRQFSNSRSEMNVSTLELGDSALYLCASSLIGENTGELFFGEGSRLTVL.

The rearrangement joins TRBV29-1 to TRBJ1-1, with D tentatively TRBD1 (6 bases). V dropped 5 bases and J dropped 5 bases, with 15 bases sitting between them. The germline V gene has CDR1 SQVTM and CDR2 ANQGSEA. The CDR3 has 13 amino acids. The CDR3 reads CSVLAGAWTEAFF. CDR3 bases: TGCAGCGTTTTGGCGGGGGCTTGGACTGAAGCTTTCTTT.

This sequence joins TRBV7-6 and TRBJ2-1; D is undetermined. Germline CDR1 and CDR2: SGHVS and FNYEAQ. This CDR3 comprises 16 residues. Trimming shortened V by 5 bases and J by 1 base, and 15 bases separated the two germline ends. The CDR3 sequence is CASSVILTNSYNEQFF. The DNA for the CDR3 is TGTGCCAGCAGCGTCATACTTACCAATTCCTACAATGAGCAGTTCTTC.

This chain joins TRBV2 and TRBJ2-7; 8 bases line up with TRBD1. CDR1 SNHLY and CDR2 FYNNEI come from the germline V gene. The J segment lost 4 bases and the V segment lost 5 bases, leaving 4 bases of the junction unmatched. CDR3 length equals 13 residues. CDR3 coding DNA: TGTGCCAGCAGTCGACAGGGGAATTACGAGCAGTACTTC. Translation: CASSRQGNYEQYF.

This clone was observed once. DNA for the CDR3: TGTGCCAGCAGCCGCAGCGGGGAGGATACGCAGTATTTT. Protein product: CASSRSGEDTQYF. The chain couples TRBV7-9 to TRBJ2-3, with TRBD2 identical over 7 bases. The CDR3 is 13 amino acids. The germline V gene encodes CDR1 SEHNR and CDR2 FQNEAQ (reference sequence). The junction had 5 bases not matched to a gene; V was cut back by 5 bases and J by 6 bases.

This rearrangement joins TRBV6-2 or TRBV6-3 to TRBJ1-2; perhaps TRBD1 as D (5 bases). The germline gives CDR1 MNHEY, CDR2 SVGEGT. The length of the CDR3 is 14 residues. The ends were cut back, 3 bases at V and 4 bases at J, with 12 bases in the middle. In DNA, the CDR3 is TGTGCCAGCAGTTATTCAGGGAAGAGCTATGGCTACACCTTC. It translates to CASSYSGKSYGYTF.

V is TRBV19 and J is TRBJ1-5; tentative D call: TRBD1 (5 bases). CDR3 length equals 14 residues. V dropped 5 bases and J dropped 2 bases, with 10 bases sitting between them. Germline V gene data show CDR1 as LNHDA and CDR2 as SQIVND (reference sequence). CDR3 residues: CASSPQGRNQPQHF. CDR3 in DNA: TGTGCCAGTAGTCCGCAGGGTCGCAATCAGCCCCAGCATTTT.